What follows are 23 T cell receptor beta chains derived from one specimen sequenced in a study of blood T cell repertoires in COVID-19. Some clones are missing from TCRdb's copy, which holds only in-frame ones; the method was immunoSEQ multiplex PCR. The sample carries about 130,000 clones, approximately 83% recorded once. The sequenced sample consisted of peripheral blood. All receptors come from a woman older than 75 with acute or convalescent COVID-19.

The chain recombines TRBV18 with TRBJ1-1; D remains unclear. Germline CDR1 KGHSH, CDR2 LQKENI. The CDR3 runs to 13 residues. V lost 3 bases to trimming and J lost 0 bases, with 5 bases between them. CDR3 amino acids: CASSPGLNTEAFF. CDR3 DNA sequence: TGTGCCAGCTCACCCGGGTTGAACACTGAAGCTTTCTTT.

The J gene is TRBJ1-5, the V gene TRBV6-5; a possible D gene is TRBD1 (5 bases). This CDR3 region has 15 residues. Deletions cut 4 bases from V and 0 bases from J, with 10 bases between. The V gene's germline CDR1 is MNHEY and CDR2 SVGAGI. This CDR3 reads CASSSTVYSNQPQHF. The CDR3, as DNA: TGTGCCAGCAGTTCGACAGTTTATAGCAATCAGCCCCAGCATTTT.

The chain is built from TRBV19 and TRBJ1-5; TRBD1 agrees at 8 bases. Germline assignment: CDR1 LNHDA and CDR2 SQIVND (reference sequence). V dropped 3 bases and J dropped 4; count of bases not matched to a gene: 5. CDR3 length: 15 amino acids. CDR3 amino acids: CASSIGGDRNQPQHF. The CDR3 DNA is TGTGCCAGTAGTATCGGCGGGGACAGGAATCAGCCCCAGCATTTT.

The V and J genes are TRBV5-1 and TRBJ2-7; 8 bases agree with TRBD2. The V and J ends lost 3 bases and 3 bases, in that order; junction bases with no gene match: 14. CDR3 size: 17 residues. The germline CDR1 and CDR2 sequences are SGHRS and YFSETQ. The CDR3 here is CASSSLGSGGPGYEQYF. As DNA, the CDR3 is TGCGCCAGCAGCTCGCTAGGGAGCGGGGGACCGGGCTACGAGCAGTACTTC.

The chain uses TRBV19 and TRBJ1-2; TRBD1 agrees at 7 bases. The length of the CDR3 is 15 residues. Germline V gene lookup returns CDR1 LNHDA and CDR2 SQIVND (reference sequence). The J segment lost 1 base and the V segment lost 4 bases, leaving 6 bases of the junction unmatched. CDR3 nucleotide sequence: TGTGCCAGTAGTACTGCTGCAGGGGGTAACTATGGCTACACCTTC. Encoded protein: CASSTAAGGNYGYTF.

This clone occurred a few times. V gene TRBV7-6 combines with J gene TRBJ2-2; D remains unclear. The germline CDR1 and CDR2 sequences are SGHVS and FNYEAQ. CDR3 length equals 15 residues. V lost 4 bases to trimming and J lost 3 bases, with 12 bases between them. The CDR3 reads CASSSPQAYTGELFF. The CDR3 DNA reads TGTGCCAGCAGCTCTCCCCAGGCCTACACCGGGGAGCTGTTTTTT. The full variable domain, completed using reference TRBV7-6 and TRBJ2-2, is GAGVSQSPRYKVTKRGQDVALRCDPISGHVSLYWYRQALGQGPEFLTYFNYEAQQDKSGLPNDRFSAERPEGSISTLTIQRTEQRDSAMYRCASSSPQAYTGELFFGEGSRLTVL.

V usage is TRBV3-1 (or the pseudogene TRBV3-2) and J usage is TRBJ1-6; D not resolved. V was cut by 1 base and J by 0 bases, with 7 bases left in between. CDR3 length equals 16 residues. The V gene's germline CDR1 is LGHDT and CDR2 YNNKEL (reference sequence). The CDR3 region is CASSQVESSYNSPLHF. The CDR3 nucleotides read TGTGCCAGCAGCCAAGTTGAGAGCTCCTATAATTCACCCCTCCACTTT.

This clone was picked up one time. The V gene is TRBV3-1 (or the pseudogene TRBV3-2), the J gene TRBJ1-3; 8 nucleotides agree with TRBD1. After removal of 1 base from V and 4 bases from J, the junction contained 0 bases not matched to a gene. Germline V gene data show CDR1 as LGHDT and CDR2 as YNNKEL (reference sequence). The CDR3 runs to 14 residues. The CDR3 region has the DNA TGTGCCAGCAGCCAAGGGACAGGGGGAAACACCATATATTTT. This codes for CASSQGTGGNTIYF.

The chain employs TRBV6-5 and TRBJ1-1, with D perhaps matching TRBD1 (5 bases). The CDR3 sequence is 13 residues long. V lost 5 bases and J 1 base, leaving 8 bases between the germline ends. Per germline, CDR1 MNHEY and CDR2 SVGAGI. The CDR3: CASSIRGNTEAFF. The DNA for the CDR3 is TGTGCCAGCAGTATAAGGGGGAACACTGAAGCTTTCTTT.

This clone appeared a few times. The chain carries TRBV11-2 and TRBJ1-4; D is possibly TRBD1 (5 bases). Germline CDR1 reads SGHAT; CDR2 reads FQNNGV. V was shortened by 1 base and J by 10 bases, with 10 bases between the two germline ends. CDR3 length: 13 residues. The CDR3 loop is CASSLGQGGKLFF. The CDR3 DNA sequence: TGTGCCAGCAGCTTAGGGCAGGGAGGAAAACTGTTTTTT. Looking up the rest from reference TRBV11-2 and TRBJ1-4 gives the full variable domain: EAGVAQSPRYKIIEKRQSVAFWCNPISGHATLYWYQQILGQGPKLLIQFQNNGVVDDSQLPKDRFSAERLKGVDSTLKIQPAKLEDSAVYLCASSLGQGGKLFFGSGTQLSVL.

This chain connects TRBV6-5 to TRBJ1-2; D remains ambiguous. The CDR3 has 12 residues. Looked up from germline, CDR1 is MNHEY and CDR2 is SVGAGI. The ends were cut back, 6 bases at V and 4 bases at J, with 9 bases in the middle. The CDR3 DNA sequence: TGTGCCAGCAGACAGAAGATCTATGGCTACACCTTC. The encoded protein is CASRQKIYGYTF.

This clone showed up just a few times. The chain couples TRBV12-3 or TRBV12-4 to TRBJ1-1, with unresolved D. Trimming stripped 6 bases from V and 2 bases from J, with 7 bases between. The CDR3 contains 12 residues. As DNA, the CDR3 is TGTGCCAGCAGATACTATAACACTGAAGCTTTCTTT. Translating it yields CASRYYNTEAFF.

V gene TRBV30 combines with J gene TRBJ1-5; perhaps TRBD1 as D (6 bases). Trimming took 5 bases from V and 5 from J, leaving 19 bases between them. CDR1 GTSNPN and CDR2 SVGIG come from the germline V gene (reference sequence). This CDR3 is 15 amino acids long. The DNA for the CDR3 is TGTGCCTGGTCGAGAGGGGGAGATGGGGATCAGCCCCAGCATTTT. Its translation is CAWSRGGDGDQPQHF.

The CDR3 coding sequence is TGTGCCAGCCTGCTTGAGGAGGAAAAACTGTTTTTT. It is translated as CASLLEEEKLFF. This rearrangement joins TRBV6-5 to TRBJ1-4; no definite D call. The CDR3 loop spans 12 amino acids. Trimming left V 8 bases short and J 8 bases short, with 12 bases between. The germline V gene has CDR1 MNHEY and CDR2 SVGAGI.

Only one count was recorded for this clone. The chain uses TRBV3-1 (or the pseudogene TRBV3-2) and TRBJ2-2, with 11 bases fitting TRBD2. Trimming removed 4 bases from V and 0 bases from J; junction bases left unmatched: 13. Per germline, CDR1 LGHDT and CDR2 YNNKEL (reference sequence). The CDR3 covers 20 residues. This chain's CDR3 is CASSRARGGLADANTGELFF. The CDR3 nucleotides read TGTGCCAGCAGCCGCGCGAGGGGGGGACTAGCGGACGCGAACACCGGGGAGCTGTTTTTT.

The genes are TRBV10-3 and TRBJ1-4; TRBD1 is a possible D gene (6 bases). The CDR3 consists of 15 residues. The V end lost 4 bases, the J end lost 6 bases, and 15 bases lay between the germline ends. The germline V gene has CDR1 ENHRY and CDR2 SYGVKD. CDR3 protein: CAISGGQGKDEKLFF. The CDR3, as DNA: TGTGCCATCAGTGGGGGGCAGGGGAAGGATGAAAAACTGTTTTTT.

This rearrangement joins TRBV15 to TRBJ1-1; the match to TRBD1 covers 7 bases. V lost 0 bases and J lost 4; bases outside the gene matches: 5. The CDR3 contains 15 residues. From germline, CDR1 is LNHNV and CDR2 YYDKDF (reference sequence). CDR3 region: CATSREQGPVTEAFF. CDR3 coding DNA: TGTGCCACCAGCAGAGAACAGGGGCCCGTCACTGAAGCTTTCTTT.

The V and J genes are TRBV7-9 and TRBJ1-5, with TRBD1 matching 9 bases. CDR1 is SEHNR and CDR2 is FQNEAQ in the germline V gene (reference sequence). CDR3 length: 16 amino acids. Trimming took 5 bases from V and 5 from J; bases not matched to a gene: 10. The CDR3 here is CASSTTDRGSDQPQHF. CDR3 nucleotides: TGTGCCAGCAGCACCACGGACAGGGGATCGGATCAGCCCCAGCATTTT.

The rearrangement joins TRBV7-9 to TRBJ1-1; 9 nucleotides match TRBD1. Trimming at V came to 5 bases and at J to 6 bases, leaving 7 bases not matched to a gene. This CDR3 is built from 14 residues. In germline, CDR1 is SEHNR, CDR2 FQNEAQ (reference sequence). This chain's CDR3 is CASSVTGGMPEAFF. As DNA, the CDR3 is TGTGCCAGCAGCGTTACAGGGGGCATGCCTGAAGCTTTCTTT.

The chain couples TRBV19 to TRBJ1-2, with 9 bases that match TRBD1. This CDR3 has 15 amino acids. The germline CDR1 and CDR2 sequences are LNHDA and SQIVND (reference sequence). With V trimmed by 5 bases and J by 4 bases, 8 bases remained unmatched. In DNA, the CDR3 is TGTGCCAGTAGTTTAAAGGACAGGGGAAGCTATGGCTACACCTTC. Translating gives CASSLKDRGSYGYTF.

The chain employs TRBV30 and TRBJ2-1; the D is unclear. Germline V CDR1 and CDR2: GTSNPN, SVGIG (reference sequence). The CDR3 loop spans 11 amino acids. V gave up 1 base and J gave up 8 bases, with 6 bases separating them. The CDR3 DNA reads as TGTGCCTGGAGTGAAATCTATGAGCAGTTCTTC. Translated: CAWSEIYEQFF.

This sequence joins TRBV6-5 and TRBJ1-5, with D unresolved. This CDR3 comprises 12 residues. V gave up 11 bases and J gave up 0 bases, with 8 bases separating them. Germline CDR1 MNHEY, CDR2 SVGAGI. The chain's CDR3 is CASGDSNQPQHF. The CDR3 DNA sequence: TGTGCCTCCGGGGATAGCAATCAGCCCCAGCATTTT.

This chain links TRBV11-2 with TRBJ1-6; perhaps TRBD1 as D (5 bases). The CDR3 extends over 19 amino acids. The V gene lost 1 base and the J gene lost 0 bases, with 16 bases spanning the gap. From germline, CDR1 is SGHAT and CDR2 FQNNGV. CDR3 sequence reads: CASSLVPPGLSSYNSPLHF. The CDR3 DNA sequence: TGTGCCAGCAGCTTAGTCCCACCGGGACTGAGCTCCTATAATTCACCCCTCCACTTT.